A single sample gave rise to the 20 T cell receptor beta chains below, sequenced in a study of blood T cell repertoires in COVID-19. Produced via immunoSEQ multiplex PCR; TCRdb's table is partial and in-frame only. The sample consists of 340,000 or so clones, more than 70% of them appearing once. The sample taken for sequencing was peripheral blood. These receptors all come from a man under 40 with active or convalescent COVID-19.

The chain links TRBV7-2 to TRBJ2-1; tentatively, D is TRBD2 (5 bases). The germline V gene encodes CDR1 SGHTA and CDR2 FQGNSA. This CDR3 region has 14 residues. The V gene lost 5 bases and the J gene lost 4 bases, with 12 bases spanning the gap. CDR3 residues: CASSILVGYNEQFF. The CDR3 DNA follows: TGTGCCAGCAGCATACTAGTGGGGTACAATGAGCAGTTCTTC. The complete variable domain, with remaining parts taken from reference TRBV7-2 and TRBJ2-1, reads GAGVSQSPSNKVTEKGKDVELRCDPISGHTALYWYRQSLGQGLEFLIYFQGNSAPDKSGLPSDRFSAERTGGSVSTLTIQRTQQEDSAVYLCASSILVGYNEQFFGPGTRLTVL.

This rearrangement joins TRBV27 to TRBJ1-6; possibly TRBD1 for D (5 bases). The ends were cut back, 3 bases at V and 7 bases at J, with 10 bases in the middle. Looked up from germline, CDR1 is MNHEY and CDR2 is SMNVEV (reference sequence). This CDR3 is 14 amino acids long. CDR3 region: CASSFDSRNSPLHF. The CDR3 DNA sequence: TGTGCCAGCAGTTTTGACAGTAGAAATTCACCCCTCCACTTT.

V usage is TRBV7-9 and J usage is TRBJ2-1; D might be TRBD2 (6 bases). V was shortened by 4 bases and J by 10 bases, with 20 bases between the two germline ends. The germline gives CDR1 SEHNR, CDR2 FQNEAQ (reference sequence). CDR3 length: 15 residues. The DNA of the CDR3 is TGTGCCAGCAGCTCCCGGGACTCCCGTCGTTGGGAGCAGTTCTTC. As protein: CASSSRDSRRWEQFF.

The chain employs TRBV3-1 (or the pseudogene TRBV3-2) and TRBJ1-6; D is unresolved. This CDR3 contains 13 residues. V dropped 7 bases and J dropped 3 bases, with 7 bases sitting between them. Germline CDR1 LGHDT, CDR2 YNNKEL (reference sequence). The CDR3 DNA reads TGTGCCAGCAACCGGGACTATAATTCACCCCTCCACTTT. Translating it yields CASNRDYNSPLHF.

The chain carries TRBV13 and TRBJ2-2; tentative D call: TRBD2 (6 bases). CDR1 PRHDT and CDR2 FYEKMQ come from the germline V gene (reference sequence). With 3 bases removed from V and 1 base from J, the gap between germline ends came to 9 bases. The CDR3 loop spans 15 amino acids. The CDR3 bases are TGTGCCAGCAGCTTCGGGGGAAGGAACACCGGGGAGCTGTTTTTT. As protein: CASSFGGRNTGELFF. Full variable domain (outside the CDR3, taken from reference TRBV13 and TRBJ2-2): AAGVIQSPRHLIKEKRETATLKCYPIPRHDTVYWYQQGPGQDPQFLISFYEKMQSDKGSIPDRFSAQQFSDYHSELNMSSLELGDSALYFCASSFGGRNTGELFFGEGSRLTVL.

This clone was detected only a few times. This chain connects TRBV29-1 to TRBJ1-2; TRBD1 agrees at 11 bases. V shed 7 bases and J 8 bases; nucleotides not matched to a gene: 3. Germline V lookup: CDR1 SQVTM, CDR2 ANQGSEA. This CDR3 is 11 amino acids long. The CDR3 loop reads CSARTGGGYTF. CDR3 in DNA: TGCAGCGCCCGGACAGGGGGCGGCTACACCTTC.

J is TRBJ1-2 and V is TRBV28; D remains unclear. The CDR3 spans 12 residues. The V end was cut by 5 bases, the J end by 3 bases, with 7 bases between. Germline V gene sequence: CDR1 MDHEN, CDR2 SYDVKM. The CDR3 DNA is TGTGCCAGCAGTCGCCGGGACTATGGCTACACCTTC. This encodes CASSRRDYGYTF.

V usage is TRBV7-3 and J usage is TRBJ2-2; TRBD2 matches 10 bases. Per germline, CDR1 SGHTA and CDR2 FQGTGA. The ends lost 6 bases at V and 5 bases at J; junction bases unmatched: 9. This CDR3 comprises 16 residues. The CDR3 nucleotides read TGTGCCAGCAGTTTTTTAGCGGGAGGAAAGACCGGGGAGCTGTTTTTT. It encodes CASSFLAGGKTGELFF.

The J gene is TRBJ1-2, the V gene TRBV28; TRBD1 might be the D (6 bases). Trimming stripped 4 bases from V and 8 bases from J, with 11 bases between. CDR3 size: 12 residues. CDR1 is MDHEN, CDR2 SYDVKM, per germline. CDR3 sequence (DNA): TGTGCCAGCAGTTCCCGCGACAGGGGCTACACCTTC. It translates to CASSSRDRGYTF.

This clone was detected once. CDR3 DNA sequence: TGTGCCAGCTCACCCCGGGGGTTGAAGAACACTGAAGCTTTCTTT. Its protein is CASSPRGLKNTEAFF. This chain links TRBV18 with TRBJ1-1, with D perhaps matching TRBD1 (5 bases). The CDR3 is 15 amino acids. Trimming shortened V by 3 bases and J by 1 base, and 12 bases separated the two germline ends. Per germline, CDR1 KGHSH and CDR2 LQKENI.

J is TRBJ1-5 and V is TRBV5-8; no definite D call. The V end lost 4 bases, the J end lost 7 bases, and 6 bases lay between the germline ends. CDR3 length: 11 amino acids. Germline V gene sequence: CDR1 SGHTS, CDR2 YDEGEE. This CDR3 reads CASSLLQPQHF. CDR3 sequence (DNA): TGTGCCAGCAGCCTCCTCCAGCCCCAGCATTTT. Looking up the rest from reference TRBV5-8 and TRBJ1-5 gives the full variable domain: EAGVTQSPTHLIKTRGQQATLRCSPISGHTSVYWYQQALGLGLQFLLWYDEGEERNRGNFPPRFSGRQFPNYSSELNVNALELEDSALYLCASSLLQPQHFGDGTRLSIL.

This chain uses TRBV5-6 with TRBJ2-3; 13 nucleotides agree with TRBD2. Germline values: CDR1 SGHDT, CDR2 YYEEEE. This CDR3 comprises 18 residues. V lost 4 bases, J lost 3 bases, and 11 bases stayed unmatched. The CDR3 is CASSPGLAGEKGTDTQYF. The CDR3 DNA follows: TGTGCCAGCAGCCCTGGACTAGCGGGAGAAAAGGGGACAGATACGCAGTATTTT.

This chain uses TRBV4-2 with TRBJ1-2, with TRBD1 matching 9 bases. This CDR3 has 16 residues. Germline loops: CDR1 LGHNA, CDR2 YNFKEQ. V trimming: 0 bases; J trimming: 2 bases; junction bases outside the gene matches: 4. The CDR3 spells CASSQDSGQGNYGYTF. The CDR3 nucleotides are TGTGCCAGCAGCCAAGATTCAGGACAGGGGAACTATGGCTACACCTTC.

J is TRBJ1-6 and V is TRBV15; no definite D call. Germline V gene data show CDR1 as LNHNV and CDR2 as YYDKDF (reference sequence). The length of the CDR3 is 13 residues. Deletions cut 1 base from V and 6 bases from J, with 4 bases between. Here the CDR3 reads CATSRGANSPLHF. CDR3 bases: TGTGCCACCAGCAGAGGGGCTAATTCACCCCTCCACTTT.

The chain is built from TRBV11-2 and TRBJ2-1; D perhaps matches TRBD2 (5 bases). The CDR3 covers 13 residues. Germline CDR1 SGHAT, CDR2 FQNNGV. Between the trimmed V and J ends, which lost 5 bases and 8 bases, there was a span of 13 bases. CDR3 protein: CASSLDLSDEQFF. For the CDR3, the DNA is TGTGCCAGCAGCCTGGACTTGTCTGATGAGCAGTTCTTC. Using reference TRBV11-2 and TRBJ2-1 for the parts outside the CDR3, the full variable domain is EAGVAQSPRYKIIEKRQSVAFWCNPISGHATLYWYQQILGQGPKLLIQFQNNGVVDDSQLPKDRFSAERLKGVDSTLKIQPAKLEDSAVYLCASSLDLSDEQFFGPGTRLTVL.

The CDR3 loop reads CASSTDRGGTQYF. CDR3 DNA: TGTGCCAGCAGTACAGACAGGGGAGGGACCCAGTACTTC. The genes are TRBV6-4 and TRBJ2-5; TRBD1 agrees at 8 bases. This CDR3 is 13 amino acids long. CDR1 and CDR2 from the germline V gene are MRHNA and SNTAGT. With 5 bases clipped from V and 7 bases from J, the junction kept 6 bases outside the gene matches.

J is TRBJ1-1 and V is TRBV6-5; D is perhaps TRBD1 (6 bases). This CDR3 comprises 13 residues. In germline, CDR1 is MNHEY, CDR2 SVGAGI. The V end lost 6 bases, the J end lost 4 bases, and 12 bases lay between the germline ends. This CDR3 reads CASRQGKRTEAFF. As DNA, the CDR3 is TGTGCCAGCAGACAGGGAAAGCGCACTGAAGCTTTCTTT.

This clone was counted once. The rearrangement uses TRBV16 and TRBJ1-5; the match to TRBD1 covers 9 bases. V lost 4 bases and J lost 5; bases outside the gene matches: 9. CDR3 length equals 16 residues. CDR1 KGHSY and CDR2 FQNENV come from the germline V gene. The CDR3 protein is CASSPGQGLHDQPQHF. The CDR3 region has the DNA TGTGCCAGCAGCCCTGGACAGGGGTTGCATGATCAGCCCCAGCATTTT.

This chain joins TRBV18 and TRBJ2-1; tentatively, D is TRBD2 (6 bases). The CDR3 runs to 12 residues. Trimming shortened V by 0 bases and J by 16 bases, and 13 bases separated the two germline ends. The germline V gene encodes CDR1 KGHSH and CDR2 LQKENI. CDR3 region: CASSPPDGTSFF. The CDR3, as DNA: TGTGCCAGCTCACCACCGGACGGGACTTCTTTCTTC.

The chain joins TRBV30 to TRBJ1-6; no clear D. V was shortened by 4 bases and J by 5 bases, with 9 bases between the two germline ends. The CDR3 has 13 amino acids. The germline CDR1 and CDR2 sequences are GTSNPN and SVGIG (reference sequence). The CDR3 loop is CAWKRENNSPLHF. CDR3 coding DNA: TGTGCCTGGAAGCGGGAGAATAATTCACCCCTCCACTTT.